Below are 8 T cell receptor beta chains sequenced from a single sample in a study of regulatory dendritic cells for organ transplantation. Profiling relied on immunoSEQ multiplex PCR, and the TCRdb table lists in-frame clones only, not all of them. The sample has about 18,000 clones, over 75% seen once; the top ten hold approximately 3.4%. What these receptors recognize is not known. Sorted subsets were CFSE-labeled and cultured roughly five days with allogeneic dendritic cells. The sequenced sample was memory CD4+ T cells from blood cultured with regulatory dendritic cells. Described subset: CD45RO+ memory T cells. The receptor source for this set is a human donor in good health.

V and J are TRBV7-9 and TRBJ2-1, with 8 bases identical to TRBD1. The germline CDR1 and CDR2 sequences are SEHNR and FQNEAQ (reference sequence). This CDR3 region has 15 residues. V dropped 6 bases and J dropped 6; count of bases not matched to a gene: 10. The CDR3 DNA is TGTGCCAGCAGTCCACCAGGGGGCCAGGTCAATGAGCAGTTCTTC. This gives the protein CASSPPGGQVNEQFF.

This clone was picked up a small number of times. The CDR3 is CASSEAARFYGYTF. DNA for the CDR3: TGTGCCAGCAGTGAGGCAGCGAGGTTCTATGGCTACACCTTC. The chain carries TRBV6-1 and TRBJ1-2; D is unclear. CDR1 is MNHNS, CDR2 SASEGT, per germline. The V end lost 3 bases, the J end lost 4 bases, and 12 bases lay between the germline ends. The CDR3 length is 14 residues.

This chain uses TRBV11-2 with TRBJ2-7; 8 bases align to TRBD1. The CDR3 is 15 amino acids. V was clipped by 5 bases and J by 3 bases; unmatched bases: 9. The germline V gene encodes CDR1 SGHAT and CDR2 FQNNGV. The DNA for the CDR3 is TGTGCCAGCAGCATAAGGGTGGGACAGGTCTACGAGCAGTACTTC. Translating it yields CASSIRVGQVYEQYF. Looking up the rest from reference TRBV11-2 and TRBJ2-7 gives the full variable domain: EAGVAQSPRYKIIEKRQSVAFWCNPISGHATLYWYQQILGQGPKLLIQFQNNGVVDDSQLPKDRFSAERLKGVDSTLKIQPAKLEDSAVYLCASSIRVGQVYEQYFGPGTRLTVT.

The chain employs TRBV5-1 and TRBJ2-7, with 7 nucleotides matching TRBD1. There are 14 residues in the CDR3. V shed 2 bases and J 0 bases; nucleotides not matched to a gene: 2. Germline loops: CDR1 SGHRS, CDR2 YFSETQ. The CDR3 nucleotides read TGCGCCAGCAGCTTCGACAGGGACTCCTACGAGCAGTACTTC. This sequence encodes CASSFDRDSYEQYF. The entire variable domain, with the rest obtained from reference TRBV5-1 and TRBJ2-7, is as follows: KAGVTQTPRYLIKTRGQQVTLSCSPISGHRSVSWYQQTPGQGLQFLFEYFSETQRNKGNFPGRFSGRQFSNSRSEMNVSTLELGDSALYLCASSFDRDSYEQYFGPGTRLTVT.

This clone has more than one count but fewer than ten. V usage is TRBV6-1 and J usage is TRBJ2-1; no firm D call. CDR3 length: 15 residues. V lost 3 bases to trimming and J lost 0 bases, with 9 bases between them. The germline V gene has CDR1 MNHNS and CDR2 SASEGT. CDR3 region: CASSETAGSYNEQFF. The CDR3 DNA reads TGTGCCAGCAGTGAGACTGCCGGCTCCTACAATGAGCAGTTCTTC.

The chain combines TRBV7-2 with TRBJ1-6; 7 nucleotides agree with TRBD1. After removal of 3 bases from V and 6 bases from J, the junction contained 11 bases not matched to a gene. The CDR3 extends over 17 amino acids. Germline V gives CDR1 SGHTA, CDR2 FQGNSA. This CDR3 is CASSFRQGLPGNSPLHF. In nucleotides, the CDR3 is TGTGCCAGCAGCTTCCGACAGGGCCTTCCGGGTAATTCACCCCTCCACTTT.

J is TRBJ1-1 and V is TRBV6-5; D may be TRBD1 (5 bases). This CDR3 is 15 amino acids long. The ends were cut back, 6 bases at V and 3 bases at J, with 17 bases in the middle. Germline-derived CDR1 and CDR2 are MNHEY and SVGAGI. The CDR3 sequence: CASSSRLRAHTEAFF. The CDR3 coding sequence is TGTGCCAGCAGCTCTCGACTCAGGGCACACACTGAAGCTTTCTTT.

The V call is TRBV4-1, the J call TRBJ2-5; tentatively, D is TRBD1 (7 bases). Germline V gene lookup returns CDR1 MGHRA and CDR2 YSYEKL. The CDR3 loop spans 16 amino acids. Trimming removed 0 bases at V and 4 bases at J, with 15 bases between. This CDR3 reads CASSQDQGGWRETQYF. As DNA, the CDR3 is TGCGCCAGCAGCCAAGATCAGGGGGGCTGGAGAGAGACCCAGTACTTC.